The TCR beta chain described here comes from a study of metastatic and nonmetastatic thyroid tumors. Using MiXCR, TCRdb re-called clones from the PCR reads. This sample carries fewer than 40,000 clones, 25% of them seen once, and the ten largest clones take about 8.9%. Findings and caveats of the study: Reportedly, malignant thyroid tumors had significantly higher TCR beta diversity than benign nodules, in blood and tumor.

This clone was counted many times. As yet, its antigen is unknown. The length of the CDR3 is 16 residues. J gave up 1 base and V 4 bases, and 6 bases lay outside the gene matches. Each patient came to thyroid surgery without any prior treatment (of any kind). This clonotype was obtained from a female donor with papillary thyroid cancer or a benign thyroid nodule (not recorded which). Some clones in this sample may be carry-over from other donors' samples. The J gene is TRBJ1-3, the V gene TRBV12-3 or TRBV12-4; 8 nucleotides match TRBD1. The sample taken for sequencing was blood. The CDR3 spells CASSSWDRISGNTIYF. CDR3 nucleotides: TGTGCCAGCAGTTCGTGGGACAGGATTTCTGGAAACACCATATATTTT.